The clone carrying this T cell receptor (beta chain) turned up a few times. The antigen remains unidentified. Findings and limits, study-wide: Tumor memory CD4+ T cell TCR gene usage was found to cluster with blood and lymph node memory CD4+ cells and with lymph node naive CD4+ cells.

Losses at the gene ends were 0 bases for V and 7 bases for J; bases not matched to a gene: 6. CDR3 length equals 16 residues. Germline V lookup: CDR1 LGHDT, CDR2 YNNKEL (reference sequence). TCRdb re-analysed the 5' RACE reads in MiXCR, keeping a single row per CDR3 protein. Of some 31,000 distinct CDR3 sequences in the sample, 26% were seen once. The sequencing input was naive CD4+ T cells sorted from a lymph node. Subset of the sample: naive CD4+ T cells, CD4+CD45RA+CD25-. This rearrangement joins TRBV3-1 to TRBJ1-6; 7 bases line up with TRBD1. The clonotype originates from a female donor with breast cancer. This chain's CDR3 is CASSQDHGTANSPLHF. In DNA, the CDR3 is TGTGCCAGCAGCCAAGATCACGGGACAGCCAATTCACCCCTCCACTTT. Drawing the rest from reference TRBV3-1 and TRBJ1-6, the complete variable domain is DTAVSQTPKYLVTQMGNDKSIKCEQNLGHDTMYWYKQDSKKFLKIMFSYNNKELIINETVPNRFSPKSPDKAHLNLHINSLELGDSAVYFCASSQDHGTANSPLHFGNGTRLTVT.